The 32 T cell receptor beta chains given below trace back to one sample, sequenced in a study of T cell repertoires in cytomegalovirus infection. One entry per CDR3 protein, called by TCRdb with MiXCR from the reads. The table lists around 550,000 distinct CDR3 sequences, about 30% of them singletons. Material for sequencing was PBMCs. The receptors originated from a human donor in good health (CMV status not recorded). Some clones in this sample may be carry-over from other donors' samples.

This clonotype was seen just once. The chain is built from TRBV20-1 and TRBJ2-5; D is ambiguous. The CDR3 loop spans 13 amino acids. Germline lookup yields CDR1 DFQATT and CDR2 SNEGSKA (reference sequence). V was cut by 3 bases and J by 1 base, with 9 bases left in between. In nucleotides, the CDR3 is TGCAGTGCTAGTCCGAGCCCCCAAGAGACCCAGTACTTC. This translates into CSASPSPQETQYF.

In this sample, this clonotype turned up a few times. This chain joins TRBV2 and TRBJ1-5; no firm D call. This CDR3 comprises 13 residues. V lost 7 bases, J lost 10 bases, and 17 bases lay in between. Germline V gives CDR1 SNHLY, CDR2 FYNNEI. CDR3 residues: CASTEQGISPQHF. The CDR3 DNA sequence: TGTGCCAGCACCGAACAAGGTATCAGCCCCCAGCATTTT.

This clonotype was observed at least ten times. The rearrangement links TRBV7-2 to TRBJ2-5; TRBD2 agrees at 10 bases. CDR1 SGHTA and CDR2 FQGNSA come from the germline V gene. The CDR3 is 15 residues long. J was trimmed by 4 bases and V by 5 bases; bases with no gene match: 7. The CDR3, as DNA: TGTGCCAGCAGCAATAGCGGGAGGAAGTTAGAGACCCAGTACTTC. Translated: CASSNSGRKLETQYF.

CDR3 amino acids: CASSLTGERKKLFF. CDR3 in DNA: TGTGCCAGCAGCTTAACAGGGGAACGCAAAAAACTGTTTTTT. The chain carries TRBV7-2 and TRBJ1-4; 7 bases agree with TRBD1. Germline trimming cut 2 bases from V and 9 bases from J; bases unmatched to any gene: 6. CDR3 length equals 14 residues. CDR1 is SGHTA and CDR2 is FQGNSA in the germline V gene. Full variable domain (outside the CDR3, taken from reference TRBV7-2 and TRBJ1-4): GAGVSQSPSNKVTEKGKDVELRCDPISGHTALYWYRQSLGQGLEFLIYFQGNSAPDKSGLPSDRFSAERTGGSVSTLTIQRTQQEDSAVYLCASSLTGERKKLFFGSGTQLSVL.

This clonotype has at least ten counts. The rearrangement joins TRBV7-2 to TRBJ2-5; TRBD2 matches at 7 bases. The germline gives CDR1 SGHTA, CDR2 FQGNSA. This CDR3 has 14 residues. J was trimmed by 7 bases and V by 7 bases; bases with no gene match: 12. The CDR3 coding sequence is TGTGCCAGCATCCCAGCCGGGGGGATGTGGACCCAGTACTTC. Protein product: CASIPAGGMWTQYF.

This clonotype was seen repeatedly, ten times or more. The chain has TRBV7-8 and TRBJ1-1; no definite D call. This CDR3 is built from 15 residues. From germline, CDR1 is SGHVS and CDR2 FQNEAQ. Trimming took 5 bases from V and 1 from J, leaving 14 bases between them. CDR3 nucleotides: TGTGCCAGCAGCCCCCCAATATCAGGGAACACTGAAGCTTTCTTT. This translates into CASSPPISGNTEAFF.

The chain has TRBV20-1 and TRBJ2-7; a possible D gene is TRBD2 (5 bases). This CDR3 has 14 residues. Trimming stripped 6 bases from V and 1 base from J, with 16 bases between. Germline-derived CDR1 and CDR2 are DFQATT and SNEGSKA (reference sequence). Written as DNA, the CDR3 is TGCAGTGCCTTAGCGCGGTTACGGTCCTACGAGCAGTACTTC. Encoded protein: CSALARLRSYEQYF.

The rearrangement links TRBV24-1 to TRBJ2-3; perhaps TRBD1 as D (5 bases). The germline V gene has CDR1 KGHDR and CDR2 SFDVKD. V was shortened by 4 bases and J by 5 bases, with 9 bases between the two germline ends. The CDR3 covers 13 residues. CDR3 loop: CATSDSGLDTQYF. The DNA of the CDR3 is TGTGCCACCAGTGACTCAGGGTTAGATACGCAGTATTTT.

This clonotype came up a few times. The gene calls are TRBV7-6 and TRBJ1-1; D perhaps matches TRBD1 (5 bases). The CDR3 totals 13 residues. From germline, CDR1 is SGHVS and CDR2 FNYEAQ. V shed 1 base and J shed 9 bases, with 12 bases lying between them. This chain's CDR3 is CASSLGGELKAFF. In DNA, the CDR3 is TGTGCCAGCAGCTTAGGGGGGGAACTTAAAGCTTTCTTT.

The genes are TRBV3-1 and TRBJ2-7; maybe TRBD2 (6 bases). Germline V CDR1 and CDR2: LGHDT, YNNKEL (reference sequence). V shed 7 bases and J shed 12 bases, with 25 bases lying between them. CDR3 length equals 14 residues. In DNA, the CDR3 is TGTGCCAGCACCCTAAGCGTGGGGAGTGGAGGGACGTACTTC. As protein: CASTLSVGSGGTYF.

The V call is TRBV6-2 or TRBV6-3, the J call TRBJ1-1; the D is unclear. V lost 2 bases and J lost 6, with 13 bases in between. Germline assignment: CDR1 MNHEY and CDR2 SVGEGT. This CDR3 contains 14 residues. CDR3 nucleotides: TGTGCCAGCAGTTACAAAGGGTCGCAGTCTGAAGCTTTCTTT. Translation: CASSYKGSQSEAFF.

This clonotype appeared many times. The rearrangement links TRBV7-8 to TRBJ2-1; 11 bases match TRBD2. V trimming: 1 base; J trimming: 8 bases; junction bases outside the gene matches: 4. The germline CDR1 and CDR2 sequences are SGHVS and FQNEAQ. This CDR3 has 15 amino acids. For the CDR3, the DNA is TGTGCCAGCAGCTTAGATAGCGGGAGGGCCCATGAGCAGTTCTTC. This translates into CASSLDSGRAHEQFF.

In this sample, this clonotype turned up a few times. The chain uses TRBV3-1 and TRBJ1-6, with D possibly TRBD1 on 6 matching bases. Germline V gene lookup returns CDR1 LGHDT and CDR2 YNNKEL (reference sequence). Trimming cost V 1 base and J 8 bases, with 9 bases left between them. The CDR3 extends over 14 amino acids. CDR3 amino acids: CASSQGGGDSPLHF. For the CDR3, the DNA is TGTGCCAGCAGCCAAGGAGGGGGGGATTCACCCCTCCACTTT.

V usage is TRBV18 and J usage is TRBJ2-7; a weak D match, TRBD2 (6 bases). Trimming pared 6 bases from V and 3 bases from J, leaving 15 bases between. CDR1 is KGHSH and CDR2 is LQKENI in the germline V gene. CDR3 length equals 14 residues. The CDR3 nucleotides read TGTGCCAGCTCCCGCGACGGAGGGGTCTACGAGCAGTACTTC. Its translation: CASSRDGGVYEQYF.

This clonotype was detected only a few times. CDR3 in DNA: TGTGCCAGCAGTTTAGGAGGTTTTGGCTACACCTTC. Translated: CASSLGGFGYTF. The V and J genes are TRBV6-2 or TRBV6-3 and TRBJ1-2; the D is unclear. CDR1 and CDR2 (germline): MNHEY, SVGEGT. The CDR3 is 12 amino acids. V was pared by 4 bases and J by 7 bases, with 10 bases between.

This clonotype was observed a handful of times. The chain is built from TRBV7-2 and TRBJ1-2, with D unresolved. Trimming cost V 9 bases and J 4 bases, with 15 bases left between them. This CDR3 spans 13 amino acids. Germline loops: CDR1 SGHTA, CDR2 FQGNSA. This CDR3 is CARPSSRVYGYTF. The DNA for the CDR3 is TGTGCCAGGCCTTCATCGCGCGTCTATGGCTACACCTTC.

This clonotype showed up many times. The CDR3 nucleotides read TGTGCCAGCAGTTTCTCCGAAGAGACCCAGTACTTC. Its protein is CASSFSEETQYF. The chain links TRBV12-3 or TRBV12-4 to TRBJ2-5; D remains ambiguous. CDR3 length: 12 amino acids. The V end was cut by 3 bases, the J end by 3 bases, with 5 bases between.

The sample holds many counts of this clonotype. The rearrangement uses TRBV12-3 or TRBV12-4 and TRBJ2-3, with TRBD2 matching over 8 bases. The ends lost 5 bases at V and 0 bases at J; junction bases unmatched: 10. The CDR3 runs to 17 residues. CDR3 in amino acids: CASSPKGSGSSTDTQYF. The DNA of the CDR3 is TGTGCCAGCAGTCCAAAAGGCAGCGGGAGTAGCACAGATACGCAGTATTTT.

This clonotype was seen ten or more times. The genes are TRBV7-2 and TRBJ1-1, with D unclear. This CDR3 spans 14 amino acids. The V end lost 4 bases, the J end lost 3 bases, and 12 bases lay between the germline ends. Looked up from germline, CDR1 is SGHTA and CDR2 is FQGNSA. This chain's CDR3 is CASSSRWVDTEAFF. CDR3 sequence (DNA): TGTGCCAGCAGCTCCCGTTGGGTTGACACTGAAGCTTTCTTT. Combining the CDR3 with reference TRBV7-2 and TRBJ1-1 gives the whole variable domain GAGVSQSPSNKVTEKGKDVELRCDPISGHTALYWYRQSLGQGLEFLIYFQGNSAPDKSGLPSDRFSAERTGGSVSTLTIQRTQQEDSAVYLCASSSRWVDTEAFFGQGTRLTVV.

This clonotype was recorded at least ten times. The CDR3 loop reads CASSLIVGATEETQYF. In nucleotides, the CDR3 is TGTGCCAGCAGCTTAATTGTTGGGGCGACCGAAGAGACCCAGTACTTC. This rearrangement joins TRBV7-6 to TRBJ2-5, with D perhaps matching TRBD1 (5 bases). The germline CDR1 and CDR2 sequences are SGHVS and FNYEAQ. CDR3 length: 16 amino acids. V shed 2 bases and J shed 3 bases, with 16 bases lying between them.

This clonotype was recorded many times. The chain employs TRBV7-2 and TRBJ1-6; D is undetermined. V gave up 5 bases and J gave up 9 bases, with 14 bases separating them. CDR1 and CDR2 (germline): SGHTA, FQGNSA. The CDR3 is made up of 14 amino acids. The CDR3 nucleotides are TGTGCCAGCAGCCTAGACCCTCCGGGTTCACCCCTCCACTTT. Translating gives CASSLDPPGSPLHF.

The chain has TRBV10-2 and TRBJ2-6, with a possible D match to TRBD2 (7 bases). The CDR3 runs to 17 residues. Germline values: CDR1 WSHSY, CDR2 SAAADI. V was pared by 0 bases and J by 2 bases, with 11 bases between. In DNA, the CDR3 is TGCGCCAGCAGTGAGTCCCGGGGGGCTGCTGGGGCCAACGTCCTGACTTTC. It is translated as CASSESRGAAGANVLTF.

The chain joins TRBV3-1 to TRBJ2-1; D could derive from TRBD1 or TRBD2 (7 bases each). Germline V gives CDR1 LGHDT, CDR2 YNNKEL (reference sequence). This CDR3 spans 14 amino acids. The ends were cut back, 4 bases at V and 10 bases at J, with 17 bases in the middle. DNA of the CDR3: TGTGCCAGCAGCCGAGGGGGCCCGGGGGGCGAGCAGTTCTTC. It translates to CASSRGGPGGEQFF.

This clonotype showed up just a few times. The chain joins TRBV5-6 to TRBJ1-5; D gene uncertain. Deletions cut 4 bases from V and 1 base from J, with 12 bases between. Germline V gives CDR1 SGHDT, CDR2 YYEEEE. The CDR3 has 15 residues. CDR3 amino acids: CASSPARISNQPQHF. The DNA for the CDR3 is TGTGCCAGCAGCCCGGCAAGGATCAGCAATCAGCCCCAGCATTTT.

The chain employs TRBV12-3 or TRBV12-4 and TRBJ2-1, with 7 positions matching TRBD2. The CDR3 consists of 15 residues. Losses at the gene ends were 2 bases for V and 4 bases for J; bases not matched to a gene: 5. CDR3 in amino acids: CASSLLGGGYNEQFF. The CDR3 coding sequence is TGTGCCAGCAGTTTACTCGGCGGGGGATACAATGAGCAGTTCTTC.

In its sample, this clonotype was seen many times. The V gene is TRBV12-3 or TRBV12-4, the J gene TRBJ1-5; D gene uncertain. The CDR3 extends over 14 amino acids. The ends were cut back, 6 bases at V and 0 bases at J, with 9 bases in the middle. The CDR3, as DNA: TGTGCCAGCAGGGAGGGTTATAGCAATCAGCCCCAGCATTTT. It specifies CASREGYSNQPQHF.

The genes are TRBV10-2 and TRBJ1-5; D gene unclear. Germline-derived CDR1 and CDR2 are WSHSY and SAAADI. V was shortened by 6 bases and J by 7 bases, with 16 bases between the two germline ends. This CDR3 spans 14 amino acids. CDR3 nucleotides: TGCGCCAGCAGCGCAGTCGGGGAACAGCAGCCCCAGCATTTT. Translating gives CASSAVGEQQPQHF.

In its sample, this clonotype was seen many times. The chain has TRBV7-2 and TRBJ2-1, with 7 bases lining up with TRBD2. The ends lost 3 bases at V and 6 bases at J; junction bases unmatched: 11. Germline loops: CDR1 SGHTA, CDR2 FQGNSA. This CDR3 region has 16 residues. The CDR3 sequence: CASSLGGTLARNEQFF. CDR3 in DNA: TGTGCCAGCAGCTTGGGGGGGACTCTCGCGCGCAATGAGCAGTTCTTC.

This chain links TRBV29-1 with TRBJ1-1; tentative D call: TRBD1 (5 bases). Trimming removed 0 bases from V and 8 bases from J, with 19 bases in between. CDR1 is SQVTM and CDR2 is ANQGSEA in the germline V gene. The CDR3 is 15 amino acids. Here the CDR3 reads CSVEEYSGIAREAFF. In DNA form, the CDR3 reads TGCAGCGTTGAAGAATACTCAGGGATCGCTCGAGAAGCTTTCTTT. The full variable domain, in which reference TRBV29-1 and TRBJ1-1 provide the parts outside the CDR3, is SAVISQKPSRDICQRGTSLTIQCQVDSQVTMMFWYRQQPGQSLTLIATANQGSEATYESGFVIDKFPISRPNLTFSTLTVSNMSPEDSSIYLCSVEEYSGIAREAFFGQGTRLTVV.

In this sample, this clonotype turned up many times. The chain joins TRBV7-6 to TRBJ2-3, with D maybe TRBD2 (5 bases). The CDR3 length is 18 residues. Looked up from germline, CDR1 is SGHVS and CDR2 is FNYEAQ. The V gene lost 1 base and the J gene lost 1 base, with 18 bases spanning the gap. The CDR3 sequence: CASSLVTREGLGTDTQYF. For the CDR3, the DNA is TGTGCCAGCAGCTTAGTTACCCGTGAGGGTTTAGGCACAGATACGCAGTATTTT.

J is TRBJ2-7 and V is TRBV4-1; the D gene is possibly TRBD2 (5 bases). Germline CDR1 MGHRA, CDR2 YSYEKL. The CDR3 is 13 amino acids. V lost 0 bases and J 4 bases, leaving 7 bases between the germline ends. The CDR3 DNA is TGCGCCAGCAGCCAAGAGGCGGGTTACGAGCAGTACTTC. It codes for CASSQEAGYEQYF.

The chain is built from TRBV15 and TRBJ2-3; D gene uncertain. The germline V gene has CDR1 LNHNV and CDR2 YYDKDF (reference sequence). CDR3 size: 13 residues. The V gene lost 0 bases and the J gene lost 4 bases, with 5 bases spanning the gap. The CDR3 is CATSRDKADTQYF. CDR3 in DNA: TGTGCCACCAGCAGAGACAAGGCAGATACGCAGTATTTT.